This record concerns one T cell receptor (beta chain) sequence. The CDR3 spans 15 residues. Trimming stripped 3 bases from V and 0 bases from J, with 12 bases between. Germline V gene data show CDR1 as SGHAT and CDR2 as FQNNGV. Clones were read by immunoSEQ multiplex PCR, and TCRdb kept only the in-frame ones, dropping some. The sample includes 39,000 or so clones, 94% of them seen just once. These data are taken from a study of T cell changes during pregnancy in multiple sclerosis. The starting material was CD8+ T cells from peripheral blood mononuclear cells, obtained in the third trimester of pregnancy. The chain combines TRBV11-2 with TRBJ2-7; D not certain. This clonotype was obtained from a female donor with multiple sclerosis, enrolled in a pregnancy study. The CDR3 DNA reads TGTGCCAGCAGCTTGGGTGCGGCGAGCTCCTACGAGCAGTACTTC. This sequence encodes CASSLGAASSYEQYF.